Detailed here is one TCR beta chain. Antigen: not known. The sample belongs to a study of cytomegalovirus exposure and HLA in healthy donors. Study details: A data release that came early held tens of millions of unique TCRs from HLA-typed donors. Findings and caveats of the study: HLA-A and HLA-B allele assignments for most subjects were reportedly predicted accurately using TCR beta sequences. Later analysis reportedly placed an Asian-associated ancestry cluster below the roughly 670-donor mean in N-insertions. No immune exposure information besides CMV serostatus was available.

The PCR used 60 Vbeta and 13 Jbeta primers. Libraries were prepared by immunoSEQ multiplex PCR; TCRdb keeps only in-frame clonotypes and omits some of them. The sample lists approximately 140,000 clones; 77% were seen once. V was clipped by 6 bases and J by 3 bases, with 8 bases between them. This CDR3 contains 12 residues. In germline, CDR1 is LNHDA, CDR2 SQIVND (reference sequence). The TCR was taken from a woman aged 55 to 70 in good health and CMV-seronegative. The sample was PBMCs. The rearrangement joins TRBV19 to TRBJ1-1; D gene uncertain. In DNA, the CDR3 is TGTGCCAGTAGAGAGGGCTACACTGAAGCTTTCTTT. It specifies CASREGYTEAFF.